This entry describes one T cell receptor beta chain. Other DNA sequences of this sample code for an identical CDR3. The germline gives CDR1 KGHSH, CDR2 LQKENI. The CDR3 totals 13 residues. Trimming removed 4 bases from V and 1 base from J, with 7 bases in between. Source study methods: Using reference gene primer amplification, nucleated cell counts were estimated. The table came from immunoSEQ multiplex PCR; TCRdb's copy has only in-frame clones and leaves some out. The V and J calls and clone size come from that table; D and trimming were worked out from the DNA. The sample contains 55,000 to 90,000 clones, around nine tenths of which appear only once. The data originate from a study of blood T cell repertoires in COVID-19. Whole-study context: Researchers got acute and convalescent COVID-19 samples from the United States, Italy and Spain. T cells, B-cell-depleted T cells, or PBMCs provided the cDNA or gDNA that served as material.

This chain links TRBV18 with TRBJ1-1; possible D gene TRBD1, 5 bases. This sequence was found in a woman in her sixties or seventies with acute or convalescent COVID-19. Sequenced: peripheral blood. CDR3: CASSQDKNTEAFF. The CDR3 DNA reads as TGTGCCAGCTCACAGGACAAGAACACTGAAGCTTTCTTT. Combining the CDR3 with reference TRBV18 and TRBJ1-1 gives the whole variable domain NAGVMQNPRHLVRRRGQEARLRCSPMKGHSHVYWYRQLPEEGLKFMVYLQKENIIDESGMPKERFSAEFPKEGPSILRIQQVVRGDSAAYFCASSQDKNTEAFFGQGTRLTVV.